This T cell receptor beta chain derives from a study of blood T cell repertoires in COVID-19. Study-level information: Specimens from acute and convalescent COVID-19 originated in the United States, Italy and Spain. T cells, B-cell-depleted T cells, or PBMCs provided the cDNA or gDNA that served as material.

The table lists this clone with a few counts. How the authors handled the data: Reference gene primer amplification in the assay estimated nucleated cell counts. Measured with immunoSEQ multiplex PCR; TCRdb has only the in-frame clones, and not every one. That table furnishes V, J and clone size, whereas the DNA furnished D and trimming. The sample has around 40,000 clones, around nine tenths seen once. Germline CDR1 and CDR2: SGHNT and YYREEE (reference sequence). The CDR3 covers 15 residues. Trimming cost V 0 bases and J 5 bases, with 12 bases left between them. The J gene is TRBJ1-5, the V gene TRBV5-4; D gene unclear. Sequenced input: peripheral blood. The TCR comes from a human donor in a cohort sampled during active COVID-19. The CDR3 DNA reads TGTGCCAGCAGCTTGGGAGGGAATGATGATCAGCCCCAGCATTTT. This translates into CASSLGGNDDQPQHF.